The entry below gives a single TCR beta chain sequence along with its context. Its antigen is not known. The data were taken from a study of cytomegalovirus exposure and HLA in healthy donors. Overall study context: In an earlier analysis, approximately 120 million unique TCR beta sequences were found from 150 million to 200 million T cells. Study findings and constraints: Several V segments, TRBV6-2 and TRBV6-3 among them, could not be told apart and were dropped.

Primers for the PCR totalled 60 Vbeta and 13 Jbeta. TCRdb keeps only in-frame clones here, not all; method: immunoSEQ multiplex PCR. The sample includes 180,000 or so clones, 78% of them seen just once. The CDR3 loop spans 15 amino acids. Germline V CDR1 and CDR2: SGDLS, YYNGEE. V shed 3 bases and J 7 bases; nucleotides not matched to a gene: 8. The clonotype was recovered from a female donor in good health and CMV-seronegative. The sequencing input was PBMCs. The V call is TRBV9, the J call TRBJ1-5; 9 nucleotides line up with TRBD1. DNA of the CDR3: TGTGCCAGCAGCGAGGACAGGGGCCTTTGGCAGCCCCAGCATTTT. Translated, it gives CASSEDRGLWQPQHF.